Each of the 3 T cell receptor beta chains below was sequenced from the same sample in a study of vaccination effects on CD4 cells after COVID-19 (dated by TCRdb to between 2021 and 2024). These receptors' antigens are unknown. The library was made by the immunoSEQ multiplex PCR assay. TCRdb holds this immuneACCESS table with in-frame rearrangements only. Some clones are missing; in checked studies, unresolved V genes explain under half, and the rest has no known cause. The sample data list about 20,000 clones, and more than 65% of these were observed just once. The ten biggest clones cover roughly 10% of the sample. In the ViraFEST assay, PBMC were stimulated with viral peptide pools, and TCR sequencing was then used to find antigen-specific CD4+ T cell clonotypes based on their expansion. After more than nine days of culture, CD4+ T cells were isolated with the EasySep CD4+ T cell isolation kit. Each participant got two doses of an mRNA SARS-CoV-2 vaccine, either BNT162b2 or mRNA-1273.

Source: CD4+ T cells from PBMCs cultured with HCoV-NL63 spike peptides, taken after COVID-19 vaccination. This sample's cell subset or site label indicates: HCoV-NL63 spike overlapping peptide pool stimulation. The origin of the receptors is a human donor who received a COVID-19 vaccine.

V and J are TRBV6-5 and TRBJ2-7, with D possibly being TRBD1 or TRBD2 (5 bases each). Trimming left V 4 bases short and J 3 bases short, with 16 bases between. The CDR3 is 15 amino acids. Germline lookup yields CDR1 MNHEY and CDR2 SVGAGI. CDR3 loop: CASSLTRDAFYEQYF. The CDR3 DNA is TGTGCCAGCAGTTTGACCCGGGACGCTTTCTACGAGCAGTACTTC.

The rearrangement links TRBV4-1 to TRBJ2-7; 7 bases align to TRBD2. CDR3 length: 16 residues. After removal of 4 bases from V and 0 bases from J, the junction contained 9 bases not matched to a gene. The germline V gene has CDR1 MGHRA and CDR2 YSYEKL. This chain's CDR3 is CASSRASGLSSYEQYF. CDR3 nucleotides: TGCGCCAGCAGCCGCGCTAGCGGTCTGAGCTCCTACGAGCAGTACTTC.

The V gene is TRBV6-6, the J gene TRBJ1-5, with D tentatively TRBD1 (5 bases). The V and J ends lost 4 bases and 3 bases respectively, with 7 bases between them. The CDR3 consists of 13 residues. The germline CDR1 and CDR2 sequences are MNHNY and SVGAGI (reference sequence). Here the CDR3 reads CASSSGNNQPQHF. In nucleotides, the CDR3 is TGTGCCAGCAGTTCAGGGAACAATCAGCCCCAGCATTTT.